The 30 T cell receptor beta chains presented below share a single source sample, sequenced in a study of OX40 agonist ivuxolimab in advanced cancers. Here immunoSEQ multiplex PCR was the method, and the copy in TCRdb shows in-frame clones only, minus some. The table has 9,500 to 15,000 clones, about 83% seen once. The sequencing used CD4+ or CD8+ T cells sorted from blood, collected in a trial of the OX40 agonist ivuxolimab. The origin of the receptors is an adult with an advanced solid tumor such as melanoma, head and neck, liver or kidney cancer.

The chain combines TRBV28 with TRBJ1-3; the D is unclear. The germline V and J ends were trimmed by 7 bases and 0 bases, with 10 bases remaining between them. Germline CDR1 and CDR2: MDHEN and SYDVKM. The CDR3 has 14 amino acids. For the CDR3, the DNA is TGTGCCAGCACTAAGCCAGGCTCTGGAAACACCATATATTTT. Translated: CASTKPGSGNTIYF.

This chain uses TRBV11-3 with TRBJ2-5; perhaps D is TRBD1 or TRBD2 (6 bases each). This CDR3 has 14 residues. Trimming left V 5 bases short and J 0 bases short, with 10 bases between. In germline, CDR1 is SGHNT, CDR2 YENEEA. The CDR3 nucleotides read TGTGCCAGCAGCCTCCGGGGGCACCAAGAGACCCAGTACTTC. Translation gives CASSLRGHQETQYF.

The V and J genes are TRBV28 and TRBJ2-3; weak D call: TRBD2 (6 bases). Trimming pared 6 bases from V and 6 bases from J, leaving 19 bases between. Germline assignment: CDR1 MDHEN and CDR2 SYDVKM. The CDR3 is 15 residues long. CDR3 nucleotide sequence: TGTGCCAGCAGCCCTCCGGGACTCCTGGCGGATACGCAGTATTTT. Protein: CASSPPGLLADTQYF.

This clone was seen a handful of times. In DNA form, the CDR3 reads TGTGCCAGCAGCGCCCCAGTGGGGGAGCTGTTTTTT. Translating it yields CASSAPVGELFF. The chain combines TRBV11-3 with TRBJ2-2; D gene unclear. The CDR3 is made up of 12 amino acids. CDR1 is SGHNT, CDR2 YENEEA, per germline. The V and J ends lost 5 bases and 8 bases respectively, with 9 bases between them.

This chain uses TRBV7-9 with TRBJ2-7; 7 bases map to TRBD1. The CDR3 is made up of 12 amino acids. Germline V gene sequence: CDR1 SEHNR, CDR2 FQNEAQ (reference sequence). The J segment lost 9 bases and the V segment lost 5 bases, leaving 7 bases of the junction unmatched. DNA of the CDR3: TGTGCCAGCAGCAACGACAGGGCCGGGCAGTACTTC. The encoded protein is CASSNDRAGQYF. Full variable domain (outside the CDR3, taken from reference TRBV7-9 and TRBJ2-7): DTGVSQNPRHKITKRGQNVTFRCDPISEHNRLYWYRQTLGQGPEFLTYFQNEAQLEKSRLLSDRFSAERPKGSFSTLEIQRTEQGDSAMYLCASSNDRAGQYFGPGTRLTVT.

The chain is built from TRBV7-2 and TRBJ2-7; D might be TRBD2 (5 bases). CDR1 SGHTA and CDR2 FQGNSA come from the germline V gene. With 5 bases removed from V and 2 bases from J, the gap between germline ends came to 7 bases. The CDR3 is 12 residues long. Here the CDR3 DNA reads TGTGCCAGCAGCCCCGGGACCTACGAGCAGTACTTC. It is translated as CASSPGTYEQYF.

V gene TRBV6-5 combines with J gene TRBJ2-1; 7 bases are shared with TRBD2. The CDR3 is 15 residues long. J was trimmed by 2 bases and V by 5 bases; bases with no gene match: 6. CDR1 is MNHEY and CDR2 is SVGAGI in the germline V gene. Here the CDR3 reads CASSLAGVAYNEQFF. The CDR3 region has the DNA TGTGCCAGCAGTCTGGCGGGAGTGGCCTACAATGAGCAGTTCTTC.

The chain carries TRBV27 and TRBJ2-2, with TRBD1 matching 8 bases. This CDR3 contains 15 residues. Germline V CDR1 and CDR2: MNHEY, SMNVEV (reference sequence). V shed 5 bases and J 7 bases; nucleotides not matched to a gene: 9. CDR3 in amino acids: CASSGAGQGGGELFF. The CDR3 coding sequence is TGTGCCAGCAGTGGAGCTGGACAGGGAGGCGGGGAGCTGTTTTTT.

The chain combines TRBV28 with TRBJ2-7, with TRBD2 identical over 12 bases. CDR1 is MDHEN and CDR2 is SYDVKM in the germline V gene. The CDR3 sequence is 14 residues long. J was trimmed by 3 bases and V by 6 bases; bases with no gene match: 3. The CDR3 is CASRASGRGYEQYF. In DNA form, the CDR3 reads TGTGCCAGCAGGGCTAGCGGGAGGGGCTACGAGCAGTACTTC.

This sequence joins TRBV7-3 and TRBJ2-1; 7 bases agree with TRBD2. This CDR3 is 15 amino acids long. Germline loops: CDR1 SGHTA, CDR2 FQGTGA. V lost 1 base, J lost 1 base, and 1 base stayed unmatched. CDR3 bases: TGTGCCAGCAGCTTAAGCGGGAGTTCCTACAATGAGCAGTTCTTC. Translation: CASSLSGSSYNEQFF. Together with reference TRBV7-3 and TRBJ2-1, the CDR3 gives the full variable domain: GAGVSQTPSNKVTEKGKYVELRCDPISGHTALYWYRQSLGQGPEFLIYFQGTGAADDSGLPNDRFFAVRPEGSVSTLKIQRTERGDSAVYLCASSLSGSSYNEQFFGPGTRLTVL.

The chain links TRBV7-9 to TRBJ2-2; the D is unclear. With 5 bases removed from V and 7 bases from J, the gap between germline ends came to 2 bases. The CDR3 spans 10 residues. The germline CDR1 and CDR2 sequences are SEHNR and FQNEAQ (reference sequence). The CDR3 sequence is CASSDGELFF. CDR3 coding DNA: TGTGCCAGCAGCGACGGGGAGCTGTTTTTT.

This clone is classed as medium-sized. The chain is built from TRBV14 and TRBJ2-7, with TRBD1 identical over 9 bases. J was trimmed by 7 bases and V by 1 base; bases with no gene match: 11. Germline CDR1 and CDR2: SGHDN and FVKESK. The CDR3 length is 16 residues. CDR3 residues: CASSQVFPWTGEEQYF. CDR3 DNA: TGTGCCAGCAGCCAAGTGTTTCCCTGGACAGGGGAAGAGCAGTACTTC.

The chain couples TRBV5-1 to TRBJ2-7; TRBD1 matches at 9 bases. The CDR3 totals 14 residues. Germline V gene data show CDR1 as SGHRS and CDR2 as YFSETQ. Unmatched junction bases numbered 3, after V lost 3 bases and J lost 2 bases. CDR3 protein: CASSWGTGPYEQYF. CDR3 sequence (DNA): TGCGCCAGCAGCTGGGGGACAGGGCCCTACGAGCAGTACTTC.

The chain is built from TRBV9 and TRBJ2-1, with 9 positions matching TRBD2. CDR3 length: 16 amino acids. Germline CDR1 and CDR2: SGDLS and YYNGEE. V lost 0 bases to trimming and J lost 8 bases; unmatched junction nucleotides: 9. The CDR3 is CASSVGIAGVIHEQFF. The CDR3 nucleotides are TGTGCCAGCAGCGTAGGGATAGCGGGAGTAATCCATGAGCAGTTCTTC.

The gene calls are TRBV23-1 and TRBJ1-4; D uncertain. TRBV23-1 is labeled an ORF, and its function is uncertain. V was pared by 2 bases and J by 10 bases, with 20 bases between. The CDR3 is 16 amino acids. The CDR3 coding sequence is TGCGCCAGCAGTCAAAGGCCAATATGTCTCATGGTAAAACTGTTTTTT. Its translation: CASSQRPICLMVKLFF.

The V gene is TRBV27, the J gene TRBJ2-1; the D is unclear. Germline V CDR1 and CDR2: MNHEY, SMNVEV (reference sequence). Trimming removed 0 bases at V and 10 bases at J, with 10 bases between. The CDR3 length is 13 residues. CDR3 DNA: TGTGCCAGCAGTTTATCACGGACGGCGGAGCAGTTCTTC. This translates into CASSLSRTAEQFF.

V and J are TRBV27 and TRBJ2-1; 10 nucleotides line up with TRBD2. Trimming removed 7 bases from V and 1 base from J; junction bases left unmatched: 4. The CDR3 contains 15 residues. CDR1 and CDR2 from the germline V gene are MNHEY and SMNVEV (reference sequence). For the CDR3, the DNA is TGTGCCAGCAATCAACTAGCGGGATCCTACAATGAGCAGTTCTTC. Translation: CASNQLAGSYNEQFF.

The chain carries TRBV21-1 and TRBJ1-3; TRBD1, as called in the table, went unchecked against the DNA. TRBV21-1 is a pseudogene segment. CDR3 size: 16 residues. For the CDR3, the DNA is TGTGCCAGCAGCTTTCGCCGGGACAAGCCTGGAAACACCATATATTTT. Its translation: CASSFRRDKPGNTIYF.

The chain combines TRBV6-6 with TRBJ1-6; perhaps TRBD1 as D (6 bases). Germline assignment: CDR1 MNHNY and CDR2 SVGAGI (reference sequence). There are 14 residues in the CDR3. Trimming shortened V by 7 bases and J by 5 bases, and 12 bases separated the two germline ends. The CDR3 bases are TGTGCCAGCAAAACGGGGGGCGATAATTCACCCCTCCACTTT. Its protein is CASKTGGDNSPLHF.

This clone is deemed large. The CDR3 loop reads CASSFGPTGSYEQYF. The CDR3 DNA is TGTGCCAGCAGCTTCGGGCCTACCGGCTCCTACGAGCAGTACTTC. V gene TRBV5-6 combines with J gene TRBJ2-7; no clear D. Germline lookup yields CDR1 SGHDT and CDR2 YYEEEE. The CDR3 has 15 amino acids. V lost 2 bases to trimming and J lost 0 bases, with 12 bases between them.

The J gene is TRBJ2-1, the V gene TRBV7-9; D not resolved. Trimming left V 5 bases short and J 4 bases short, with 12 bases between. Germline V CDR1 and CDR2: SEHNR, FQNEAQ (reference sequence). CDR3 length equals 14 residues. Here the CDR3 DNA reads TGTGCCAGCAGCCTCGCCGACATTTACAATGAGCAGTTCTTC. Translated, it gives CASSLADIYNEQFF.

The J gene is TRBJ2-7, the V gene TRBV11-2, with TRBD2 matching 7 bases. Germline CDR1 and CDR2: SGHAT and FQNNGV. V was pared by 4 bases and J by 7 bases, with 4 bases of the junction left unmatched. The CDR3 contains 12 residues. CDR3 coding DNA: TGTGCCAGCAGCTGGGGGGGGTTAGAGCAGTACTTC. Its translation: CASSWGGLEQYF.

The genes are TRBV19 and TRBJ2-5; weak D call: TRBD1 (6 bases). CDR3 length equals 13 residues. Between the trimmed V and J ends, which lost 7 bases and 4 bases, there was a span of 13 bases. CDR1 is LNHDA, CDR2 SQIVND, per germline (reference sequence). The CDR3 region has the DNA TGTGCCAGTAACCATATAGGGGGAGAGACCCAGTACTTC. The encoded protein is CASNHIGGETQYF.

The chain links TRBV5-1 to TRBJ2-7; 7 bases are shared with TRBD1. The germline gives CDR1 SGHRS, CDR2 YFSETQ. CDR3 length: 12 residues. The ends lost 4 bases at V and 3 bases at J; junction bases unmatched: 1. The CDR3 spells CASSGDSYEQYF. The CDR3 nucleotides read TGCGCCAGCAGCGGGGACAGCTACGAGCAGTACTTC.

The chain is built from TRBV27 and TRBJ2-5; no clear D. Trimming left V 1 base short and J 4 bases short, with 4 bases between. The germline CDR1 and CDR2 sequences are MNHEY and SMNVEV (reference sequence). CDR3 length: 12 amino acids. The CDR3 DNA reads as TGTGCCAGCAGTTTATGGGGAGAGACCCAGTACTTC. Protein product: CASSLWGETQYF.

The CDR3 bases are TGTGCCAGTGAGAGCCTAAATCAGCCCCAGCATTTT. Translated: CASESLNQPQHF. V usage is TRBV19 and J usage is TRBJ1-5; no definite D call. V was clipped by 8 bases and J by 4 bases, with 9 bases between them. The V gene's germline CDR1 is LNHDA and CDR2 SQIVND (reference sequence). This CDR3 is 12 amino acids long.

CDR3 in amino acids: CASSLGTTAPGEQFF. The CDR3 region has the DNA TGTGCCAGCAGCCTCGGGACTACCGCCCCTGGGGAGCAGTTCTTC. V usage is TRBV5-4 and J usage is TRBJ2-1, with 7 nucleotides matching TRBD2. J lost 10 bases, V lost 4 bases, and 14 bases had no gene match. Germline V gives CDR1 SGHNT, CDR2 YYREEE (reference sequence). The CDR3 spans 15 residues.

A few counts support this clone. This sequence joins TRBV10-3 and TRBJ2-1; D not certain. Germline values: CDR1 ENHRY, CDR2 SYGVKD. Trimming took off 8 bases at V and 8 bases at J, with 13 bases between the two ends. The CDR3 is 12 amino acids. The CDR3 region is CAISEIVDEQFF. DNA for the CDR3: TGTGCCATCTCGGAGATAGTAGATGAGCAGTTCTTC.

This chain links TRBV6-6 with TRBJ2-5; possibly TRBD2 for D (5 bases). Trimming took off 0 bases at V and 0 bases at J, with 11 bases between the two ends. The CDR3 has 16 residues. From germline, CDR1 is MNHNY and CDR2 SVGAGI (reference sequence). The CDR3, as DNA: TGTGCCAGCAGTTACTCGAGGGTAGAGTACCAAGAGACCCAGTACTTC. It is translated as CASSYSRVEYQETQYF.

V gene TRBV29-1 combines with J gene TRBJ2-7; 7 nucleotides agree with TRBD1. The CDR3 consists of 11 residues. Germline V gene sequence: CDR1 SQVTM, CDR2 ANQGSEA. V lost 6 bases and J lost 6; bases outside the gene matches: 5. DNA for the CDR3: TGCAGCGTCAACTACAGGGGCGAGCAGTACTTC. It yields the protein CSVNYRGEQYF.